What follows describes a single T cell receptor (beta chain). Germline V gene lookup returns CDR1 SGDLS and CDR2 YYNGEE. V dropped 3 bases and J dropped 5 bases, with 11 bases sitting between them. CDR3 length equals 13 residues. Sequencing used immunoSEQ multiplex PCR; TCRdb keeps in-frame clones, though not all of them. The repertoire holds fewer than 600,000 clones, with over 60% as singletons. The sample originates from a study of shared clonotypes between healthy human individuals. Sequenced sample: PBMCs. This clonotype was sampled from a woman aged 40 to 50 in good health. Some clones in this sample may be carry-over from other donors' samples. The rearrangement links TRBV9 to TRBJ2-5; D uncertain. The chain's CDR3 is CASSARSLETQYF. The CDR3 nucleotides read TGTGCCAGCAGCGCTCGGAGTTTGGAGACCCAGTACTTC.